This entry lists 18 T cell receptor beta chains sequenced from one sample in a study of PD-1 blockade in classical Hodgkin lymphoma. Assay used: immunoSEQ multiplex PCR; TCRdb lists only in-frame clones, some missing. The sample carries roughly 34,000 clones, less than 85% recorded once. Relapses following autologous stem cell transplantation were seen in all patients, with brentuximab vedotin exposure varying. The sequencing here drew on peripheral blood mononuclear cells (PBMCs), taken before the second cycle of nivolumab. The receptors were gathered from a human donor with classical Hodgkin lymphoma.

The chain couples TRBV4-3 to TRBJ2-2; D may be TRBD2 (6 bases). Trimming stripped 1 base from V and 7 bases from J, with 19 bases between. This CDR3 comprises 17 residues. CDR1 and CDR2 (germline): LGHNA, YSLEER. The CDR3 region has the DNA TGCGCCAGCAGCCAAGTGGATTTTAGGGGAGGCGGCGGGGAGCTGTTTTTT. The encoded protein is CASSQVDFRGGGGELFF.

V and J are TRBV4-1 and TRBJ2-1, with 8 bases aligning to TRBD1. The CDR3 sequence is 14 residues long. CDR1 is MGHRA and CDR2 is YSYEKL in the germline V gene. Germline trimming cut 1 base from V and 9 bases from J; bases unmatched to any gene: 5. Written as DNA, the CDR3 is TGCGCCAGCAGCCAAGGGAGGACAGGGCTTGAGCAGTTCTTC. This codes for CASSQGRTGLEQFF.

CDR3 DNA: TGTGCCTGGATGGGAGCCTACGAGCAGTACTTC. It yields the protein CAWMGAYEQYF. The rearrangement joins TRBV30 to TRBJ2-7; weak D call: TRBD2 (5 bases). The CDR3 covers 11 residues. The germline V gene has CDR1 GTSNPN and CDR2 SVGIG (reference sequence). Deletions cut 4 bases from V and 2 bases from J, with 6 bases between.

V and J are TRBV7-2 and TRBJ1-2; the D is unclear. This CDR3 comprises 13 residues. The germline gives CDR1 SGHTA, CDR2 FQGNSA. V was clipped by 1 base and J by 2 bases, with 5 bases between them. The CDR3 DNA reads TGTGCCAGCAGCTTAGTAGGGAACTATGGCTACACCTTC. It specifies CASSLVGNYGYTF.

The rearrangement uses TRBV7-2 and TRBJ2-7, with D possibly matching TRBD2 (6 bases). Germline CDR1 reads SGHTA; CDR2 reads FQGNSA. The ends were cut back, 5 bases at V and 0 bases at J, with 11 bases in the middle. This CDR3 comprises 14 residues. In DNA form, the CDR3 reads TGTGCCAGCAGCCACGACGGGAGCTCCTACGAGCAGTACTTC. Its translation: CASSHDGSSYEQYF.

The chain employs TRBV19 and TRBJ1-4; D possibly corresponds to TRBD1 (6 bases). The V gene's germline CDR1 is LNHDA and CDR2 SQIVND (reference sequence). CDR3 length: 15 amino acids. The V end lost 9 bases, the J end lost 7 bases, and 21 bases lay between the germline ends. The chain's CDR3 is CASSNSGGAGEKLFF. CDR3 nucleotides: TGTGCCAGCAGCAATTCGGGGGGGGCAGGTGAAAAACTGTTTTTT.

The sample holds a few counts of this clone. The gene calls are TRBV5-6 and TRBJ2-1; a weak D match, TRBD2 (6 bases). Germline lookup yields CDR1 SGHDT and CDR2 YYEEEE. CDR3 length equals 15 residues. V lost 4 bases and J lost 2, with 13 bases in between. The CDR3 DNA reads as TGTGCCAGCAGCACCGGGACTCTGCCCTACAATGAGCAGTTCTTC. It is translated as CASSTGTLPYNEQFF.

The J gene is TRBJ2-7, the V gene TRBV4-1, with 8 bases lining up with TRBD2. The germline gives CDR1 MGHRA, CDR2 YSYEKL. This CDR3 has 16 residues. V shed 0 bases, J shed 1 base, and the junction held 5 bases outside the gene matches. DNA for the CDR3: TGCGCCAGCAGCCAAGACGGGGGACTAGTGTCCTACGAGCAGTACTTC. Encoded protein: CASSQDGGLVSYEQYF.

This chain joins TRBV7-9 and TRBJ1-2; weak D call: TRBD1 (6 bases). The length of the CDR3 is 15 residues. V lost 1 base to trimming and J lost 4 bases, with 13 bases between them. Germline V gives CDR1 SEHNR, CDR2 FQNEAQ (reference sequence). The chain's CDR3 is CASSLGQERIYGYTF. In nucleotides, the CDR3 is TGTGCCAGCAGCTTAGGACAGGAGAGGATCTATGGCTACACCTTC.

The chain combines TRBV7-8 with TRBJ1-6; D perhaps matches TRBD1 (6 bases). The CDR3 has 15 amino acids. Germline values: CDR1 SGHVS, CDR2 FQNEAQ. V dropped 5 bases and J dropped 7 bases, with 15 bases sitting between them. CDR3 loop: CASSLEDRRNSPLHF. In DNA form, the CDR3 reads TGTGCCAGCAGCCTCGAAGACAGGAGGAATTCACCCCTCCACTTT.

The chain recombines TRBV5-5 with TRBJ1-6; tentatively, D is TRBD1 (5 bases). The V and J ends lost 0 bases and 1 base respectively, with 20 bases between them. The V gene's germline CDR1 is SGHKS and CDR2 YYEKEE (reference sequence). The CDR3 contains 20 residues. CDR3: CASSLDPRLMGESYNSPLHF. In DNA form, the CDR3 reads TGTGCCAGCAGCTTGGATCCCAGGTTAATGGGGGAATCCTATAATTCACCCCTCCACTTT.

The CDR3: CASGDRINYGYTF. CDR3 bases: TGCGCCAGTGGGGACAGAATTAACTATGGCTACACCTTC. The rearrangement joins TRBV4-3 to TRBJ1-2; 7 nucleotides line up with TRBD1. Germline V gene sequence: CDR1 LGHNA, CDR2 YSLEER. Trimming cost V 9 bases and J 1 base; bases outside gene matches: 5. The CDR3 is 13 residues long.

J is TRBJ2-1 and V is TRBV5-4; D remains unclear. Trimming stripped 10 bases from V and 7 bases from J, with 21 bases between. Germline CDR1 SGHNT, CDR2 YYREEE (reference sequence). The CDR3 totals 14 residues. CDR3 coding DNA: TGTGCCGTGCCCACTGGCAACGGCGGTAATGAGCAGTTCTTC. This sequence encodes CAVPTGNGGNEQFF.

The CDR3 sequence is CASSVVGEWGEQFF. Here the CDR3 DNA reads TGTGCCAGCAGCGTAGTCGGGGAGTGGGGTGAGCAGTTCTTC. This chain connects TRBV9 to TRBJ2-1, with D perhaps TRBD2 (5 bases). Trimming left V 0 bases short and J 9 bases short, with 13 bases between. CDR3 length equals 14 residues. From germline, CDR1 is SGDLS and CDR2 YYNGEE.

This clone was found once. The J gene is TRBJ2-5, the V gene TRBV2, with 9 nucleotides matching TRBD1. With 6 bases clipped from V and 2 bases from J, the junction kept 7 bases outside the gene matches. The CDR3 totals 15 residues. The germline V gene encodes CDR1 SNHLY and CDR2 FYNNEI. The CDR3 coding sequence is TGTGCCAGCAGGGAGTGGACAGGGGTACAAGAGACCCAGTACTTC. Its translation is CASREWTGVQETQYF.

This clone was detected a few times. The V call is TRBV18, the J call TRBJ1-2; D is undetermined. The CDR3 contains 14 residues. Trimming took off 3 bases at V and 4 bases at J, with 12 bases between the two ends. The germline V gene encodes CDR1 KGHSH and CDR2 LQKENI. The CDR3 here is CASSPEGVSYGYTF. The CDR3 DNA sequence: TGTGCCAGCTCACCGGAGGGTGTATCCTATGGCTACACCTTC. The full variable domain, completed using reference TRBV18 and TRBJ1-2, is NAGVMQNPRHLVRRRGQEARLRCSPMKGHSHVYWYRQLPEEGLKFMVYLQKENIIDESGMPKERFSAEFPKEGPSILRIQQVVRGDSAAYFCASSPEGVSYGYTFGSGTRLTVV.

The J gene is TRBJ2-7, the V gene TRBV6-5; the D gene is possibly TRBD1 (6 bases). The CDR3 is made up of 14 amino acids. V lost 0 bases and J lost 4, with 10 bases in between. The germline gives CDR1 MNHEY, CDR2 SVGAGI. CDR3 residues: CASSYSTGPYEQYF. The CDR3 region has the DNA TGTGCCAGCAGTTACTCGACAGGCCCTTACGAGCAGTACTTC.

The V and J genes are TRBV2 and TRBJ2-2; no reliable D call. The V gene lost 0 bases and the J gene lost 5 bases, with 13 bases spanning the gap. CDR1 SNHLY and CDR2 FYNNEI come from the germline V gene. The CDR3 runs to 16 residues. The CDR3 here is CASSEADTEITGELFF. The CDR3 DNA is TGTGCCAGCAGTGAAGCAGACACTGAGATAACCGGGGAGCTGTTTTTT.